The next 2 T cell receptor beta chains were all read from a single sample in a study of shared clonotypes between healthy human individuals. The protocol was immunoSEQ multiplex PCR, while the TCRdb copy is restricted to in-frame clones and leaves out a portion. There are approximately 2.5 million clones in the sample; approximately 94% occur only once, and about 0.38% lies in the top ten. Sequenced material: naive CD4+ T cells from PBMCs. Indicated subset: CD45RA+ positively selected. Every receptor here comes from a young man in good health. Some clones in this sample may be carry-over from other donors' samples.

The CDR3 nucleotides read TGTGCCAGCAGCTTTCGGAATGGCTACACCTTC. Translated: CASSFRNGYTF. The chain couples TRBV5-6 to TRBJ1-2; no reliable D call. Germline V gives CDR1 SGHDT, CDR2 YYEEEE. V was pared by 2 bases and J by 6 bases, with 5 bases between. The CDR3 runs to 11 residues.

This clone was found once. This chain connects TRBV7-2 to TRBJ2-7; tentative D call: TRBD2 (5 bases). V was clipped by 6 bases and J by 3 bases, with 21 bases between them. The CDR3 consists of 16 residues. Per the germline V gene, CDR1 is SGHTA and CDR2 is FQGNSA. CDR3 protein: CASRQRASPSGYEQYF. Here the CDR3 DNA reads TGTGCCAGCAGGCAGCGCGCTAGCCCTTCGGGCTACGAGCAGTACTTC.